Listed below are T cell receptor beta chains from one sample, sequenced in a study of T cell clusters in autoimmune cytopenias. For each CDR3 protein, TCRdb gives one entry from its re-call of the multiplex PCR reads, without DNA. Here the sample table reports about 5,100 distinct CDR3 sequences. The data also belong to a second study, concerning T cell repertoires in aging, cancer and after chemotherapy.

Sample: peripheral blood. The receptors derive from a human donor in good health. Both conserved end residues are part of each CDR3. Each record gives: clone size, CDR3 length, V gene, J gene, CDR3 protein. The size of a clone is reported for some rows only, either as once, few or many, or as a class for expanded clones.

.,15,TRBV7-9,TRBJ2-1,CASSLGQGFYNEQFF
.,17,TRBV28,TRBJ1-2,CASSPPPGTGGEYGYTF
medium-sized,16,TRBV15,TRBJ2-1,CATSLTRLSSDNEQFF
.,12,TRBV27,TRBJ1-2,CATGDRYYGYTF
.,16,TRBV5-4,TRBJ2-7,CASSLDRAVEYYEQYF
.,14,TRBV30,TRBJ1-3,CASIGWGSGNTIYF
.,12,TRBV6-1,TRBJ1-3,CASSETKDTIYF
.,15,TRBV15,TRBJ2-1,CATSRDVTGGGEQFF
medium-sized,16,TRBV6-2/TRBV6-3,TRBJ2-1,CASSRTSQSSYNEQFF
.,14,TRBV12-3/TRBV12-4,TRBJ2-1,CASRNSGGDNEQFF
.,15,TRBV5-5,TRBJ1-1,CASSNYRGVNTEAFF
.,13,TRBV5-4,TRBJ1-1,CASSKGGFTEAFF
.,15,TRBV11-2,TRBJ2-7,CASSLDLGASYEQYF
medium-sized,13,TRBV19,TRBJ1-2,CASSTDNFYGYTF
medium-sized,15,TRBV11-1,TRBJ2-1,CASSPRGGSYNEQFF
.,14,TRBV27,TRBJ2-7,CASSPTVYSYEQYF
medium-sized,14,TRBV29-1,TRBJ2-7,CSVVGGNSSYEQYF
.,13,TRBV28,TRBJ1-2,CASSLGPFGGYTF
medium-sized,11,TRBV30,TRBJ2-3,CAWSVQGAQYF
.,16,TRBV27,TRBJ2-1,CASSLRGLVGNNEQFF
.,14,TRBV7-9,TRBJ2-2,CASKQTGRTGELFF
.,20,TRBV15,TRBJ2-3,CATSRTLAGGPSGGADTQYF